The rows below give T cell receptor beta chains drawn from one sample of a study of CD8 T cells in Susac syndrome. Each CDR3 protein is one row after TCRdb ran MiXCR on the immunoSEQ multiplex PCR reads. The data contain about 120,000 distinct CDR3 sequences, around 94% of them singletons. Material for sequencing was CD8+ T cells from PBMCs. The origin of the receptors is a human donor with Susac syndrome. The CDR3 runs from the conserved cysteine through the conserved F or W. Fields, in order: CDR3 DNA, CDR3 protein, clone size, D gene, J gene, V gene, CDR3 length. The D gene is left open where the match is weak. The listing skips clone size in some rows; elsewhere it reads once, few, many or a size class.

cdr3_nt: TGCGCCAGCAGTGATTTCAGCGAATCAGATACGCAGTATTTT
cdr3_aa: CASSDFSESDTQYF
clone_size: .
d_call: .
j_call: TRBJ2-3
v_call: TRBV10-2
cdr3_length: 14

cdr3_nt: TGTGCCAGCAGTTACGAACGGAGCACTGAAGCTTTCTTT
cdr3_aa: CASSYERSTEAFF
clone_size: .
d_call: .
j_call: TRBJ1-1
v_call: TRBV6-5
cdr3_length: 13

cdr3_nt: TGTGCCAGCAGCCTAGGACTGAGGGGTATCACAGATACGCAGTATTTT
cdr3_aa: CASSLGLRGITDTQYF
clone_size: .
d_call: .
j_call: TRBJ2-3
v_call: TRBV5-6
cdr3_length: 16

cdr3_nt: TGTGCCAGCAGTTTAATGGCAGGGGCTGAAGCTTTCTTT
cdr3_aa: CASSLMAGAEAFF
clone_size: once
d_call: .
j_call: TRBJ1-1
v_call: TRBV12-3/TRBV12-4
cdr3_length: 13

cdr3_nt: TGTGCCAGCAGCCCCTACCGGGGGAGGAGCTACAATGAGCAGTTCTTC
cdr3_aa: CASSPYRGRSYNEQFF
clone_size: .
d_call: .
j_call: TRBJ2-1
v_call: TRBV11-1
cdr3_length: 16

cdr3_nt: TGTGCCAGCAGCCGTCACACCCCTAGCGAAGAGACCCAGTACTTC
cdr3_aa: CASSRHTPSEETQYF
clone_size: .
d_call: .
j_call: TRBJ2-5
v_call: TRBV7-9
cdr3_length: 15

cdr3_nt: TGTGCCAGCAGCGTCCCTGGACAGGGGGCTGACACCGGGGAGCTGTTTTTT
cdr3_aa: CASSVPGQGADTGELFF
clone_size: .
d_call: TRBD1
j_call: TRBJ2-2
v_call: TRBV9
cdr3_length: 17

cdr3_nt: TGTGCCAGCAGGGTCAGGGGGATGAACACTGAAGCTTTCTTT
cdr3_aa: CASRVRGMNTEAFF
clone_size: .
d_call: TRBD1
j_call: TRBJ1-1
v_call: TRBV6-5
cdr3_length: 14

cdr3_nt: TGCAGTGCTAGAGAGGAAGCCGCACAGGGGGAGACCCAGTACTTC
cdr3_aa: CSAREEAAQGETQYF
clone_size: .
d_call: TRBD1
j_call: TRBJ2-5
v_call: TRBV20-1
cdr3_length: 15

cdr3_nt: TGTGCCAGCAGCCCACCACCGGGGACCCAGTACTTC
cdr3_aa: CASSPPPGTQYF
clone_size: .
d_call: .
j_call: TRBJ2-5
v_call: TRBV3-1
cdr3_length: 12

cdr3_nt: TGTGCCAGCAGAGCCGCAGGGGGTTCCTACGAGCAGTACTTC
cdr3_aa: CASRAAGGSYEQYF
clone_size: once
d_call: TRBD1
j_call: TRBJ2-7
v_call: TRBV12-3/TRBV12-4
cdr3_length: 14

cdr3_nt: TGTGCCAGCAGCCAATCGGTGGATCTAGCGAGGACCTCCTACGAGCAGTACTTC
cdr3_aa: CASSQSVDLARTSYEQYF
clone_size: .
d_call: .
j_call: TRBJ2-7
v_call: TRBV3-1
cdr3_length: 18

cdr3_nt: TGCAGTGCTGACCGGGACAGCTCTGGAAACACCATATATTTT
cdr3_aa: CSADRDSSGNTIYF
clone_size: .
d_call: TRBD1
j_call: TRBJ1-3
v_call: TRBV20-1
cdr3_length: 14

cdr3_nt: TGTGCCAGCAGTCCCGAGGGATACCACACAGATACGCAGTATTTT
cdr3_aa: CASSPEGYHTDTQYF
clone_size: .
d_call: .
j_call: TRBJ2-3
v_call: TRBV6-5
cdr3_length: 15

cdr3_nt: TGTGCCAGTAGTGTTCGTCAGGGTAATTCACCCCTCCACTTT
cdr3_aa: CASSVRQGNSPLHF
clone_size: .
d_call: .
j_call: TRBJ1-6
v_call: TRBV19
cdr3_length: 14

cdr3_nt: TGTGCCAGCAGCCATGATCTTCGGTCCTACGAGCAGTACTTC
cdr3_aa: CASSHDLRSYEQYF
clone_size: .
d_call: .
j_call: TRBJ2-7
v_call: TRBV3-1
cdr3_length: 14

cdr3_nt: TGTGCCACCGGTTCAGGTTACGAGCAGTACTTC
cdr3_aa: CATGSGYEQYF
clone_size: .
d_call: .
j_call: TRBJ2-7
v_call: TRBV6-5
cdr3_length: 11

cdr3_nt: TGTGCCAGCAGCTTAGGGACTGGTGGGGGACACCGAAATGGCTACACCTTC
cdr3_aa: CASSLGTGGGHRNGYTF
clone_size: .
d_call: .
j_call: TRBJ1-2
v_call: TRBV13
cdr3_length: 17

cdr3_nt: TGTGCCAGCAGCCCAGGGTCTAAGAACGAGCAGTACTTC
cdr3_aa: CASSPGSKNEQYF
clone_size: .
d_call: .
j_call: TRBJ2-7
v_call: TRBV12-3/TRBV12-4
cdr3_length: 13

cdr3_nt: TGCGCCAGCAGCCAAGATGGGAGAGTAGTGGTCGACGAGCAGTACTTC
cdr3_aa: CASSQDGRVVVDEQYF
clone_size: once
d_call: .
j_call: TRBJ2-7
v_call: TRBV4-3
cdr3_length: 16

cdr3_nt: TGTGCCAGCAGGCCGTACACCGGGGCTAATGAAAAACTGTTTTTT
cdr3_aa: CASRPYTGANEKLFF
clone_size: .
d_call: .
j_call: TRBJ1-4
v_call: TRBV28
cdr3_length: 15

cdr3_nt: TGTGCCAGCAGTAGGACAAACGGGAGGGGGAATGAGCAGTTCTTC
cdr3_aa: CASSRTNGRGNEQFF
clone_size: .
d_call: TRBD2
j_call: TRBJ2-1
v_call: TRBV9
cdr3_length: 15

cdr3_nt: TGTGCCAGCAGTTCGGACGGACCTGAAGCTTTCTTT
cdr3_aa: CASSSDGPEAFF
clone_size: .
d_call: .
j_call: TRBJ1-1
v_call: TRBV2
cdr3_length: 12

cdr3_nt: TGCAGTGCTAGGGGGTCCGGGGCTCAAGAGACCCAGTACTTC
cdr3_aa: CSARGSGAQETQYF
clone_size: .
d_call: .
j_call: TRBJ2-5
v_call: TRBV20-1
cdr3_length: 14

cdr3_nt: TGTGCCAGCAGTTTAGTGAGCCCGAGGGGAAACACCATATATTTT
cdr3_aa: CASSLVSPRGNTIYF
clone_size: .
d_call: .
j_call: TRBJ1-3
v_call: TRBV12-3/TRBV12-4
cdr3_length: 15

cdr3_nt: TGTGCCAGCAGCACGCTGGGACTAGCGGGAGTTTCGGGCACAGATACGCAGTATTTT
cdr3_aa: CASSTLGLAGVSGTDTQYF
clone_size: .
d_call: TRBD2
j_call: TRBJ2-3
v_call: TRBV9
cdr3_length: 19

cdr3_nt: TGTGCCAGCAGTTTATCGATCTCGACTGAAGCTTTCTTT
cdr3_aa: CASSLSISTEAFF
clone_size: .
d_call: .
j_call: TRBJ1-1
v_call: TRBV27
cdr3_length: 13

cdr3_nt: TGTGCCAGCAGCTTGGGGGATAGCGGGAGTCATGAGCAGTTCTTC
cdr3_aa: CASSLGDSGSHEQFF
clone_size: .
d_call: TRBD2
j_call: TRBJ2-1
v_call: TRBV5-4
cdr3_length: 15

cdr3_nt: TGTGCCTGGAGTGTAACTCTATATAATGCCTGGCAGGGCTACACCTTC
cdr3_aa: CAWSVTLYNAWQGYTF
clone_size: .
d_call: .
j_call: TRBJ1-2
v_call: TRBV30
cdr3_length: 16

cdr3_nt: TGTGCCAGCAGTTTTGGGCAGGGAGCTAACTATGGCTACACCTTC
cdr3_aa: CASSFGQGANYGYTF
clone_size: .
d_call: .
j_call: TRBJ1-2
v_call: TRBV27
cdr3_length: 15

cdr3_nt: TGTGCCTGGAGTGTAATCCAAGAGACCCAGTACTTC
cdr3_aa: CAWSVIQETQYF
clone_size: .
d_call: .
j_call: TRBJ2-5
v_call: TRBV30
cdr3_length: 12

cdr3_nt: TGTGCCAGCAGCTTAGACGGGGCGGGGCACACAGATACGCAGTATTTT
cdr3_aa: CASSLDGAGHTDTQYF
clone_size: .
d_call: .
j_call: TRBJ2-3
v_call: TRBV11-2
cdr3_length: 16

cdr3_nt: TGTGCCAGCACCTTGGGGACAGGGAAATACGAGCAGTACTTC
cdr3_aa: CASTLGTGKYEQYF
clone_size: .
d_call: TRBD1
j_call: TRBJ2-7
v_call: TRBV13
cdr3_length: 14